The table lists the clone carrying this T cell receptor beta chain with a few counts. The junction departs from germline at one end; a sequencing error may be responsible. This CDR3 region has 16 residues. Germline V gives CDR1 DFQATT, CDR2 SNEGSKA (reference sequence). One entry per CDR3 protein, called by TCRdb with MiXCR from the RT-PCR reads. The sample yields around 700,000 distinct CDR3 sequences, approximately 14% seen once. The origin of this receptor is a female donor in good health, serving as a healthy control. The sequencing input was memory CD4+ T cells from blood. The V and J genes are TRBV20-1 and TRBJ2-3, with 15 bases lining up with TRBD2. The CDR3 region has the DNA TGCAGTGCACGGACTAGCGGGGGGGCCGGAGCAGATACGCATGTTTTT. Its translation: CSARTSGGAGADTHVF.